These 5 T cell receptor beta chains originate from one sample sequenced in a study of blood T cell repertoires in COVID-19. Repertoires were generated with immunoSEQ multiplex PCR, while TCRdb's copy carries only in-frame clones and drops some. The data hold tens of thousands of clones, with 83% observed a single time. The sample comprised peripheral blood. The receptor set was obtained from a man between 65 and 85 years old with active COVID-19.

The V call is TRBV7-9, the J call TRBJ2-5, with D perhaps matching TRBD2 (6 bases). Germline CDR1 and CDR2: SEHNR and FQNEAQ (reference sequence). Between the trimmed V and J ends, which lost 0 bases and 1 base, there was a span of 9 bases. The CDR3 length is 15 residues. CDR3 region: CASSLAVGGQETQYF. CDR3 nucleotide sequence: TGTGCCAGCAGCTTAGCCGTCGGGGGCCAAGAGACCCAGTACTTC.

Only a few counts were recorded for this clone. This sequence joins TRBV10-3 and TRBJ1-1, with D possibly matching TRBD1 (6 bases). The CDR3 consists of 14 residues. Trimming left V 3 bases short and J 6 bases short, with 14 bases between. CDR1 is ENHRY, CDR2 SYGVKD, per germline. The CDR3, as DNA: TGTGCCATCAGTGACCCACAGGGAATCCCTGAAGCTTTCTTT. It translates to CAISDPQGIPEAFF.

The chain uses TRBV2 and TRBJ2-3; 8 nucleotides match TRBD2. Losses at the gene ends were 10 bases for V and 4 bases for J; bases not matched to a gene: 13. The CDR3 extends over 15 amino acids. CDR1 and CDR2 from the germline V gene are SNHLY and FYNNEI. CDR3 region: CATAGLAGTADTQYF. The CDR3 DNA follows: TGTGCCACCGCGGGGTTAGCGGGGACGGCAGATACGCAGTATTTT.

The chain links TRBV19 to TRBJ1-5; possible D gene TRBD1, 5 bases. This CDR3 comprises 15 residues. CDR1 LNHDA and CDR2 SQIVND come from the germline V gene (reference sequence). Trimming shortened V by 5 bases and J by 4 bases, and 15 bases separated the two germline ends. The CDR3 reads CASSYFGGPNQPQHF. The CDR3 DNA is TGTGCCAGTAGTTACTTCGGGGGACCTAATCAGCCCCAGCATTTT.

The chain has TRBV6-5 and TRBJ2-5, with a weak D call TRBD2 (7 bases). This CDR3 region has 14 residues. Trimming stripped 4 bases from V and 1 base from J, with 10 bases between. Germline V gives CDR1 MNHEY, CDR2 SVGAGI. CDR3 DNA sequence: TGTGCCAGCAGTTGGGGGGGGCGCCAAGAGACCCAGTACTTC. Its protein product is CASSWGGRQETQYF.